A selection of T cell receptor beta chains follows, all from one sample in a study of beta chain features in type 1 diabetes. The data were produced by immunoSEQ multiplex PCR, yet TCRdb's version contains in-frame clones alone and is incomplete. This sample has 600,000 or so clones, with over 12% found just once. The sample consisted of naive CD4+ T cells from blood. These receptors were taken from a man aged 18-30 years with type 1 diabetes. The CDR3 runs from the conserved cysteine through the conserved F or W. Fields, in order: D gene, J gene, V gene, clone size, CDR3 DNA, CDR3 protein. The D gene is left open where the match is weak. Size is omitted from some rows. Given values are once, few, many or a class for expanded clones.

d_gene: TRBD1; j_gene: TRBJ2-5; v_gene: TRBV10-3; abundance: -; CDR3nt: TGTGCCATCAGCGTCGGACAGGGGATAGAGACCCAGTACTTC; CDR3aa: CAISVGQGIETQYF
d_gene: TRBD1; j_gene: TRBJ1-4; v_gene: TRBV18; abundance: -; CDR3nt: TGTGCCAGCTCACGCTCAAGGACAGGGAACGAAAAACTGTTTTTT; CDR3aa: CASSRSRTGNEKLFF
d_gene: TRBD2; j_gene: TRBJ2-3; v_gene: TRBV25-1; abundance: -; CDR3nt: TGTGCCAGCAGTGACCGTCGGCCGGGAGGACTCGCTACGCAGTATTTT; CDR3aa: CASSDRRPGGLATQYF
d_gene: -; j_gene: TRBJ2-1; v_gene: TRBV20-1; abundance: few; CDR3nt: TGCAGTGCCCCGCCGGGTGGTGAGCAGTTCTTC; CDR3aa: CSAPPGGEQFF
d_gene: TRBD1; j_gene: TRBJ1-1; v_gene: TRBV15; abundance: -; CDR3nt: TGTGCCACCAGCACAGAGGACAGGGAGAACACTGAAGCTTTCTTT; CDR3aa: CATSTEDRENTEAFF
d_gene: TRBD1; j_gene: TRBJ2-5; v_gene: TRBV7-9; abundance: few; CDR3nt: TGTGCCAGCAGCTTACCGGCAGGGGGCCGAGAGACCCAGTACTTC; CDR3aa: CASSLPAGGRETQYF
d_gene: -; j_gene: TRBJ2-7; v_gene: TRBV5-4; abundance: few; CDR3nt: TGTGCCAGCAGTGACAGGAACCGCTACGAGCAGTACTTC; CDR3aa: CASSDRNRYEQYF
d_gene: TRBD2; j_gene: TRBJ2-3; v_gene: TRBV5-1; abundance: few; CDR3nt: TGCGCCAGCAGCTTGTTAGCGGGGGGGCCCACAGATACGCAGTATTTT; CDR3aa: CASSLLAGGPTDTQYF
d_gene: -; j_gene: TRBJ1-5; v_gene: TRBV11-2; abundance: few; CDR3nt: TGTGCCAGCAGCTCTACGGACAGCTATCAGCCCCAGCATTTT; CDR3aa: CASSSTDSYQPQHF
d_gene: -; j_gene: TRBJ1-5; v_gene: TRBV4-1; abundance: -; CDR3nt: TGCGCCAGCAGCCAAGATCGCTGGTTTCGACGGTTAGATCAGCCCCAGCATTTT; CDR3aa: CASSQDRWFRRLDQPQHF
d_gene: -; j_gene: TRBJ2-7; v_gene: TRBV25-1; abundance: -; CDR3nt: TGTGCCAGCAGTCCTTACGAGCAGTACTTC; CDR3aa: CASSPYEQYF
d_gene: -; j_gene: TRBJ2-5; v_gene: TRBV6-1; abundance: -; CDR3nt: TGTGCCAGCGCGTGGACACGGCAAGAGACCCAGTACTTC; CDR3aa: CASAWTRQETQYF
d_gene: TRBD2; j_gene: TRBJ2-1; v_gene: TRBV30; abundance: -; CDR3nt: TGTGCCTGGAGTTCGAATCCGCTCTCTAGCGGGCACTCCGGATTGAATGAGCAGTTCTTC; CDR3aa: CAWSSNPLSSGHSGLNEQFF
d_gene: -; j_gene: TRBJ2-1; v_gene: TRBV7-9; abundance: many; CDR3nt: TGTGCCAGCAGCTTTCGACAGGCCGCCTACAATGAGCAGTTCTTC; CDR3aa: CASSFRQAAYNEQFF
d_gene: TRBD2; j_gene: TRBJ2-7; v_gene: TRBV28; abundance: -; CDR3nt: TGTGCCAGCACCATACCAGGACTAGCCTACGAGCAGTACTTC; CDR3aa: CASTIPGLAYEQYF
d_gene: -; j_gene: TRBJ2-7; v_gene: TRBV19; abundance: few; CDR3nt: TGTGCCCGGCATGAGGACGGCTATTCCTACGAGCAGTACTTC; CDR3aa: CARHEDGYSYEQYF
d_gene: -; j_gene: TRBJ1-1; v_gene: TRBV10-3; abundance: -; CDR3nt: TGTGCCATCAGTGAGGCGGACAGAATGAACACTGAAGCTTTCTTT; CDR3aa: CAISEADRMNTEAFF
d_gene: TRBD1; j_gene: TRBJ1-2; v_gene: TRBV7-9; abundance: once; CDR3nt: TGTGCCAGCAGCCCGGGACAGGGATTTAACTATGGCTACACCTTC; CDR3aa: CASSPGQGFNYGYTF
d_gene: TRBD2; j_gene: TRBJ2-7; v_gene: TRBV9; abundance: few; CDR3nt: TGTGCCAGCAGCGTACTAGCGGGAAGCTCCTACGAGCAGTACTTC; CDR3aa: CASSVLAGSSYEQYF
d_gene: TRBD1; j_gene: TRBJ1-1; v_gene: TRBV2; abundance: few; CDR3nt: TGTGCCAGCAGTGGCCACGGGACAGGGAACACTGAAGCTTTCTTT; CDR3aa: CASSGHGTGNTEAFF
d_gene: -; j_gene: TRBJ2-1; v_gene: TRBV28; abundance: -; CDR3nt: TGTGCCAGCAGTTGGGCAGGTGTTATCTACAATGAGCAGTTCTTC; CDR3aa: CASSWAGVIYNEQFF
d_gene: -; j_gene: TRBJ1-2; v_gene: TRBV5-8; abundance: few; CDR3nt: TGTGCCAGCAGCCCGCTCGGGGCGTTGGACTATGGCTACACCTTC; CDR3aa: CASSPLGALDYGYTF
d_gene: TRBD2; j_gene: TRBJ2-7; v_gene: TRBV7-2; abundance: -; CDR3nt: TGTGCCAGCAGCCTAGCGGGAGGAGCCTACGAGCAGTACTTC; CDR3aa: CASSLAGGAYEQYF
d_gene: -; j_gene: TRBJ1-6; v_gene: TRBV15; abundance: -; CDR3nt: TGTGCCACCAGCACGCGATCCTATTCACCCCTCCACTTT; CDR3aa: CATSTRSYSPLHF
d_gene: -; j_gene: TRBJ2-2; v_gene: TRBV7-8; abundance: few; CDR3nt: TGTGCCAGCAGCTTATTCACTTCCATGAACACCGGGGAGCTGTTTTTT; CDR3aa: CASSLFTSMNTGELFF
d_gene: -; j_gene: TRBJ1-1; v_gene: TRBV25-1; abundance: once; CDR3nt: TGTGCCAGCAGTGTATTGGGGATTGGCCCGAACACTGAAGCTTTCTTT; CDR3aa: CASSVLGIGPNTEAFF